Presented here are 8 T cell receptor beta chains from one specimen sequenced in a study of cytomegalovirus exposure and HLA in healthy donors. Use of 60 Vbeta and 13 Jbeta primers characterized the PCR. Clones were read by immunoSEQ multiplex PCR, and TCRdb kept only the in-frame ones, dropping some. In all, the sample yields around 100,000 clones. The specimen sequenced was PBMCs. The receptor set was obtained from a man aged 40-50 years in good health and CMV-seronegative.

The J gene is TRBJ1-1, the V gene TRBV5-6; D call uncertain. Trimming removed 5 bases at V and 4 bases at J, with 9 bases between. Germline V gene lookup returns CDR1 SGHDT and CDR2 YYEEEE. This CDR3 contains 12 residues. DNA for the CDR3: TGTGCCAGCAGGCTACAGACCACTGAAGCTTTCTTT. This codes for CASRLQTTEAFF.

This sequence joins TRBV6-5 and TRBJ1-1, with D uncertain. This CDR3 has 15 amino acids. V was clipped by 0 bases and J by 4 bases, with 12 bases between them. The germline gives CDR1 MNHEY, CDR2 SVGAGI. CDR3 bases: TGTGCCAGCAGTTACTCGGGAGTCGGCAGCACTGAAGCTTTCTTT. This translates into CASSYSGVGSTEAFF.

The V gene is TRBV4-2, the J gene TRBJ1-6; 10 positions agree with TRBD1. V shed 1 base, J shed 9 bases, and the junction held 9 bases outside the gene matches. The germline CDR1 and CDR2 sequences are LGHNA and YNFKEQ. CDR3 length: 17 residues. The chain's CDR3 is CASSQVRQGQGSSPLHF. The CDR3 nucleotides read TGTGCCAGCAGCCAAGTTAGACAGGGACAGGGGAGTTCACCCCTCCACTTT.

The chain couples TRBV7-2 to TRBJ1-6; D is possibly TRBD1 (6 bases). CDR3 length equals 13 residues. Trimming pared 5 bases from V and 10 bases from J, leaving 12 bases between. Germline V lookup: CDR1 SGHTA, CDR2 FQGNSA. CDR3 DNA sequence: TGTGCCAGCAGCCTCAGGGGAGAATCACCCCTCCACTTT. Protein: CASSLRGESPLHF.

V gene TRBV27 combines with J gene TRBJ1-2; TRBD1 might be the D (6 bases). V was shortened by 2 bases and J by 4 bases, with 20 bases between the two germline ends. Germline CDR1 reads MNHEY; CDR2 reads SMNVEV (reference sequence). The CDR3 totals 17 residues. Here the CDR3 reads CASSLTTGRLDAYGYTF. The DNA of the CDR3 is TGTGCCAGCAGTTTAACGACAGGCAGGCTTGATGCCTATGGCTACACCTTC.

The chain uses TRBV19 and TRBJ2-3; D not resolved. In germline, CDR1 is LNHDA, CDR2 SQIVND (reference sequence). Trimming removed 4 bases from V and 2 bases from J, with 7 bases in between. The CDR3 has 13 residues. This chain's CDR3 is CASSTRVTDTQYF. CDR3 in DNA: TGTGCCAGTAGTACACGCGTCACAGATACGCAGTATTTT.

V gene TRBV28 combines with J gene TRBJ2-5; possible D gene TRBD2, 7 bases. Deletions cut 5 bases from V and 2 bases from J, with 27 bases between. CDR3 length equals 19 residues. Germline V gives CDR1 MDHEN, CDR2 SYDVKM. The CDR3 is CASSPITPDRLGGQETQYF. CDR3 nucleotides: TGTGCCAGCAGTCCAATAACCCCGGACAGACTCGGGGGGCAAGAGACCCAGTACTTC.

CDR3 nucleotides: TGTGCCACCAGCGCTGAGAGAGTGAGGGCTAACTATGGCTACACCTTC. It is translated as CATSAERVRANYGYTF. The chain is built from TRBV15 and TRBJ1-2; no definite D call. CDR3 length: 16 residues. Between the trimmed V and J ends, which lost 5 bases and 0 bases, there was a span of 16 bases. Germline CDR1 and CDR2: LNHNV and YYDKDF (reference sequence).